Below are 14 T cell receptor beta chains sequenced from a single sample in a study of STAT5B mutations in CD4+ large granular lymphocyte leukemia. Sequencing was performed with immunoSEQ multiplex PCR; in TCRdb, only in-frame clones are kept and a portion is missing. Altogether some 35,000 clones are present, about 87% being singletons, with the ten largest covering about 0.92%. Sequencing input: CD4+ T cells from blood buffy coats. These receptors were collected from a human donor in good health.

The CDR3 DNA reads TGTGCCAGCAAGGGAGGGCCTTACAATGAGCAGTTCTTC. It translates to CASKGGPYNEQFF. The chain combines TRBV2 with TRBJ2-1; 7 nucleotides match TRBD2. The CDR3 sequence is 13 residues long. The trim removed 7 bases at V and 4 bases at J, leaving 4 bases unmatched. The V gene's germline CDR1 is SNHLY and CDR2 FYNNEI.

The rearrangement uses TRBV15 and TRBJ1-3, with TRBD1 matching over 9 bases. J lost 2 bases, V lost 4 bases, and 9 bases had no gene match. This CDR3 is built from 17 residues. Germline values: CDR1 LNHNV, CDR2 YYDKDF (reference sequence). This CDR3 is CATSTAPGQGAGNTIYF. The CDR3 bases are TGTGCCACCAGCACCGCACCGGGACAGGGCGCTGGAAACACCATATATTTT. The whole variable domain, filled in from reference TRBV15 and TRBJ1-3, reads DAMVIQNPRYQVTQFGKPVTLSCSQTLNHNVMYWYQQKSSQAPKLLFHYYDKDFNNEADTPDNFQSRRPNTSFCFLDIRSPGLGDTAMYLCATSTAPGQGAGNTIYFGEGSWLTVV.

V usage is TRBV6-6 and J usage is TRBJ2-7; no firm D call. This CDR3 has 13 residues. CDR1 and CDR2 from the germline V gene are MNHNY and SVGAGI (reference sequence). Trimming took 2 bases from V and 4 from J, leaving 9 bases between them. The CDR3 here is CASSYRRGYEQYF. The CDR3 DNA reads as TGTGCCAGCAGTTACCGCCGAGGTTACGAGCAGTACTTC.

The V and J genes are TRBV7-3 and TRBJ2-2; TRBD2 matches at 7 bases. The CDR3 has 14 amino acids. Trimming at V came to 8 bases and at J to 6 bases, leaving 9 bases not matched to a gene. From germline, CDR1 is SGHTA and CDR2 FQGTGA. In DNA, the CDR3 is TGTGCCAGCCCCAACGGGACTATCCCCGGGGAGCTGTTTTTT. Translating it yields CASPNGTIPGELFF. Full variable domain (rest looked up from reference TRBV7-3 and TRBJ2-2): GAGVSQTPSNKVTEKGKYVELRCDPISGHTALYWYRQSLGQGPEFLIYFQGTGAADDSGLPNDRFFAVRPEGSVSTLKIQRTERGDSAVYLCASPNGTIPGELFFGEGSRLTVL.

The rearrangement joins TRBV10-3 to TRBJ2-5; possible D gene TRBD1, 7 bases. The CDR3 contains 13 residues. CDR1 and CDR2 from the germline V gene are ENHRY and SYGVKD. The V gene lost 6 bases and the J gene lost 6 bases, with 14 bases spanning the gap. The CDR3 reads CAIRAPGGKTQYF. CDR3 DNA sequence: TGTGCCATCAGGGCCCCAGGGGGGAAGACCCAGTACTTC.

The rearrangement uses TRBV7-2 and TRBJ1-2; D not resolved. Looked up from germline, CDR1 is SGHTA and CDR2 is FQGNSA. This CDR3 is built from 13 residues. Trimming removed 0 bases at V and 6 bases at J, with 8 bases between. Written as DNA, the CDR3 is TGTGCCAGCAGCTTAGCGGATGGGGATGGCTACACCTTC. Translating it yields CASSLADGDGYTF. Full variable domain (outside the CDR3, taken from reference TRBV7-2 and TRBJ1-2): GAGVSQSPSNKVTEKGKDVELRCDPISGHTALYWYRQSLGQGLEFLIYFQGNSAPDKSGLPSDRFSAERTGGSVSTLTIQRTQQEDSAVYLCASSLADGDGYTFGSGTRLTVV.

The CDR3 region is CASSQDRGDYGYTF. The CDR3 DNA is TGTGCCAGCAGCCAGGACAGGGGGGACTATGGCTACACCTTC. The chain recombines TRBV9 with TRBJ1-2, with TRBD1 matching 10 bases. Germline V lookup: CDR1 SGDLS, CDR2 YYNGEE. Germline trimming cut 4 bases from V and 3 bases from J; bases unmatched to any gene: 3. The length of the CDR3 is 14 residues.

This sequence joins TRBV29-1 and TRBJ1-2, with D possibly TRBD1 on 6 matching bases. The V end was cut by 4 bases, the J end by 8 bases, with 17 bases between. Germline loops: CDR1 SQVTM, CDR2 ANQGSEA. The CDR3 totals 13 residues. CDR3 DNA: TGCAGCGTTGCCCGCAGTGTCCAGGGGGGCTACACCTTC. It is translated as CSVARSVQGGYTF.

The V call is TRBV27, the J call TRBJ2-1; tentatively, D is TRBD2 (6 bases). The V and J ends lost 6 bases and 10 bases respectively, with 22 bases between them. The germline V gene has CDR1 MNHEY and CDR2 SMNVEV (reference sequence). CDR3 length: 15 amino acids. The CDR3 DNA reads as TGTGCCAGCAGCGTAAATCGGGACTCCCCCAAAGAGCAGTTCTTC. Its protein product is CASSVNRDSPKEQFF.

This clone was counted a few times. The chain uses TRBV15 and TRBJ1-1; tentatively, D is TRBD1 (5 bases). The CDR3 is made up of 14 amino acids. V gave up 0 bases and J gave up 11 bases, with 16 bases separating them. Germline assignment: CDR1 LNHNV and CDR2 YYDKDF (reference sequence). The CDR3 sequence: CATSRDIGGDAAFF. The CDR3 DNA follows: TGTGCCACCAGCAGAGATATTGGAGGGGACGCGGCTTTCTTT. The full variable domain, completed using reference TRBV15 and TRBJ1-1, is DAMVIQNPRYQVTQFGKPVTLSCSQTLNHNVMYWYQQKSSQAPKLLFHYYDKDFNNEADTPDNFQSRRPNTSFCFLDIRSPGLGDTAMYLCATSRDIGGDAAFFGQGTRLTVV.

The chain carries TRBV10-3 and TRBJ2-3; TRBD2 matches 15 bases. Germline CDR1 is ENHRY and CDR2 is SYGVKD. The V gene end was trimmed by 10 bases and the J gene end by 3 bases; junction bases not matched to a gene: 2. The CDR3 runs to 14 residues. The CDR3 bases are TGTGCCACCGGGACTAGCGGGGGGACAGATACGCAGTATTTT. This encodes CATGTSGGTDTQYF.

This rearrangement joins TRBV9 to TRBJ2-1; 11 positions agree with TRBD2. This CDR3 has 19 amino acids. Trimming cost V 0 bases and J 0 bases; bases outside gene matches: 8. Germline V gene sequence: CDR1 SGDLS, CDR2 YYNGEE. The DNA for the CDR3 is TGTGCCAGCAGCGTAGGAAAGACTAGCGGGGTAAGCTCCTACAATGAGCAGTTCTTC. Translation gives CASSVGKTSGVSSYNEQFF.

The CDR3 loop is CASSPGLANEYF. In nucleotides, the CDR3 is TGTGCCAGCAGCCCGGGACTAGCGAACGAGTACTTC. The chain carries TRBV6-6 and TRBJ2-7, with 10 bases aligning to TRBD2. The CDR3 has 12 amino acids. The germline CDR1 and CDR2 sequences are MNHNY and SVGAGI (reference sequence). After removal of 6 bases from V and 11 bases from J, the junction contained 7 bases not matched to a gene.

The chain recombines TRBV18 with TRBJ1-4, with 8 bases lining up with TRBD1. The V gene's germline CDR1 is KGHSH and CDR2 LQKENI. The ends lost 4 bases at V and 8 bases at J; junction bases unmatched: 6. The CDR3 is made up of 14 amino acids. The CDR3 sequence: CASSRQGRDEKLFF. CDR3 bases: TGTGCCAGCTCACGACAGGGGCGAGACGAAAAACTGTTTTTT.